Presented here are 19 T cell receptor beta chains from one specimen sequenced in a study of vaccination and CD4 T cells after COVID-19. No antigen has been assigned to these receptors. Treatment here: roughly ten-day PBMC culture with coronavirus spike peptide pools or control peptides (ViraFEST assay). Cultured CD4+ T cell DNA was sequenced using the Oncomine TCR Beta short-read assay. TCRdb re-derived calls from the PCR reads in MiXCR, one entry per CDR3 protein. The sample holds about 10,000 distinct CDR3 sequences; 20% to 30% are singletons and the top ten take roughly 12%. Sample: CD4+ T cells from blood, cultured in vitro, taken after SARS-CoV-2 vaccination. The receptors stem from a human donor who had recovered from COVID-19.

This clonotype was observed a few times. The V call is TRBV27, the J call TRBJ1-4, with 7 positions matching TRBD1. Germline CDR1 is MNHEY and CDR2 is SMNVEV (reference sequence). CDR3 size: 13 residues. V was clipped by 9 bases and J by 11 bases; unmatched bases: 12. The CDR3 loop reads CASSKQGVGKLFF. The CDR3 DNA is TGTGCCAGTTCCAAGCAGGGGGTTGGTAAACTGTTTTTT.

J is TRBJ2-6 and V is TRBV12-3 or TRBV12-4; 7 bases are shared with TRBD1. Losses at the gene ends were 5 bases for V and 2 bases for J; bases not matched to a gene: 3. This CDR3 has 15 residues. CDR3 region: CASSPDRAGANVLTF. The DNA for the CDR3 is TGTGCCAGCAGTCCTGACAGGGCTGGGGCCAACGTCCTGACTTTC.

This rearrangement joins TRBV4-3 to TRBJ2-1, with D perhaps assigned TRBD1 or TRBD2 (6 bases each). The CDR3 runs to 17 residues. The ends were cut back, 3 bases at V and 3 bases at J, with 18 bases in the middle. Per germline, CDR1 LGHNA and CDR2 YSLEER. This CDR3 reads CASSQGVGGRLYNEQFF. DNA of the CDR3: TGCGCCAGCAGCCAGGGGGTTGGGGGGCGTCTCTACAATGAGCAGTTCTTC.

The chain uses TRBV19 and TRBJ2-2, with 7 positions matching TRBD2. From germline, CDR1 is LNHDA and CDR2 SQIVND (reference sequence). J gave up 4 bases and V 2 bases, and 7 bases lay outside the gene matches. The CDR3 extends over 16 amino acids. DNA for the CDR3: TGTGCCAGTAGTATAAGTGGGAGGGCCGGCACCGGGGAGCTGTTTTTT. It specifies CASSISGRAGTGELFF.

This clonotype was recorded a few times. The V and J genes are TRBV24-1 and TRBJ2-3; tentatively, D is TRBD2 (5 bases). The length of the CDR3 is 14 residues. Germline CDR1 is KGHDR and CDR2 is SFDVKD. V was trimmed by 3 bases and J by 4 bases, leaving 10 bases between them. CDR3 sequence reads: CATSDRGSSDTQYF. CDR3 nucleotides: TGTGCCACCAGTGATCGAGGGTCCTCAGATACGCAGTATTTT.

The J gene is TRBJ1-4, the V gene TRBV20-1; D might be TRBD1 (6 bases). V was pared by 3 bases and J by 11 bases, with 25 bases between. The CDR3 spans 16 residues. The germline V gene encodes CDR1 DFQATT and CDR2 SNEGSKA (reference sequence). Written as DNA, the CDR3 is TGCAGTGCTAGGACCCGTCGGGGGCAGGGCACCTGGAAACTGTTTTTT. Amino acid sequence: CSARTRRGQGTWKLFF.

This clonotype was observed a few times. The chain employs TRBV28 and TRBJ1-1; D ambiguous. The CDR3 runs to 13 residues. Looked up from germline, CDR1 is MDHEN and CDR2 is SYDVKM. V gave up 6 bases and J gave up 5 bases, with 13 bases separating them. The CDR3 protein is CASSPHKRTEAFF. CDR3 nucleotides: TGTGCCAGCAGCCCCCATAAGAGAACTGAAGCTTTCTTT. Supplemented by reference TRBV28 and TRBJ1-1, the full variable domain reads DVKVTQSSRYLVKRTGEKVFLECVQDMDHENMFWYRQDPGLGLRLIYFSYDVKMKEKGDIPEGYSVSREKKERFSLILESASTNQTSMYLCASSPHKRTEAFFGQGTRLTVV.

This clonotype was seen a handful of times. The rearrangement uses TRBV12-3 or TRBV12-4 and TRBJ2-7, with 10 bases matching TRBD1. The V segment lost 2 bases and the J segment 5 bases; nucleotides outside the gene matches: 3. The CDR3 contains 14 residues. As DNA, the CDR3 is TGTGCCAGCAGTTTAAGCGGACAGGGGGACGAGCAGTACTTC. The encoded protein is CASSLSGQGDEQYF.

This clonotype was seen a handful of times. The CDR3 nucleotides are TGTGCCAGCAGTTCCTCGGACAGCCGCTTTTACGAGCAGTACTTC. Translated, it gives CASSSSDSRFYEQYF. The chain is built from TRBV28 and TRBJ2-7; D might be TRBD1 (6 bases). Trimming removed 4 bases from V and 4 bases from J, with 17 bases in between. The CDR3 sequence is 15 residues long. Germline lookup yields CDR1 MDHEN and CDR2 SYDVKM.

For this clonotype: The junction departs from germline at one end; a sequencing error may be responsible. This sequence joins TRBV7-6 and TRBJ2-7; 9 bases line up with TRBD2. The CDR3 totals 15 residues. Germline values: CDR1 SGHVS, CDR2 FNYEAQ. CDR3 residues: CASSFLAGATPEEYF. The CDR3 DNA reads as TGTGCCAGCAGCTTCTTAGCGGGAGCCACTCCCGAGGAGTACTTC.

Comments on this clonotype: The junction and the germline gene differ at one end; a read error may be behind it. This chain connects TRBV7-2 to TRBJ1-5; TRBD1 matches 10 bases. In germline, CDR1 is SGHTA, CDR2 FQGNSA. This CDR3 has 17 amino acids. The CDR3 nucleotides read TGTGCCAGCAGCGCCAGAGGCCTTGGGACAGGGGTTCAGTCCCAGCATTTT. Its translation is CASSARGLGTGVQSQHF.

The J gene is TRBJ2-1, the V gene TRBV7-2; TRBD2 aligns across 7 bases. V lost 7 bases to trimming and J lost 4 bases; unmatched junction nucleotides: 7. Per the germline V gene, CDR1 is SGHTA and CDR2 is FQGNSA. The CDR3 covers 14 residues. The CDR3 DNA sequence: TGTGCCAGCACCCAGCGGGGCCCTTACAATGAGCAGTTCTTC. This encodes CASTQRGPYNEQFF.

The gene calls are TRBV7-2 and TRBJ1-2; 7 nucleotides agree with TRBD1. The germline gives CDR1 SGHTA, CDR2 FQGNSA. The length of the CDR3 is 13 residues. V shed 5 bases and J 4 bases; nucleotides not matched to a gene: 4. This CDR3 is CASSVGGLYGYTF. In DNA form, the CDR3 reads TGTGCCAGCAGCGTAGGGGGCCTCTATGGCTACACCTTC.

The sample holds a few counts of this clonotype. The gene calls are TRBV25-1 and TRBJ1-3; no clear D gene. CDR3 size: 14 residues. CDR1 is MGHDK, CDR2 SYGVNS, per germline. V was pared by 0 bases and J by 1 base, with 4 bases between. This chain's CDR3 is CASSEYGSGNTIYF. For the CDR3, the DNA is TGTGCCAGCAGTGAATACGGTTCTGGAAACACCATATATTTT.

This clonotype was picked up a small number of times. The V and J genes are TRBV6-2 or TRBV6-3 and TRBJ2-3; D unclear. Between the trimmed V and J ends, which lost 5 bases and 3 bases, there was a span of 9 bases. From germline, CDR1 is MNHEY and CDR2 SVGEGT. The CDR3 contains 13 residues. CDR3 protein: CASSPDQTDTQYF. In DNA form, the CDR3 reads TGTGCCAGCAGTCCGGACCAAACAGATACGCAGTATTTT.

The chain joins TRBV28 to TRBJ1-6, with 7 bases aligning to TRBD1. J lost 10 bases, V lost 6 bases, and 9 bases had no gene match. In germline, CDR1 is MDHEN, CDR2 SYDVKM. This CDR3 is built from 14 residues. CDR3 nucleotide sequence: TGTGCCAGCAGCCGACAGGGAGGAGGATCACCCCTCCACTTT. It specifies CASSRQGGGSPLHF.

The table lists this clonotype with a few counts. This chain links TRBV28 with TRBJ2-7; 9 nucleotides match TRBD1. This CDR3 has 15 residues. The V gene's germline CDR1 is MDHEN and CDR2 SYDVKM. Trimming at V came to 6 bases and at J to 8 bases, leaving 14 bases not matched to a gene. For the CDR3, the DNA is TGTGCCAGCAGAGCTCCGGGACAGGGTTCGGCGAAGCAGTACTTC. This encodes CASRAPGQGSAKQYF.

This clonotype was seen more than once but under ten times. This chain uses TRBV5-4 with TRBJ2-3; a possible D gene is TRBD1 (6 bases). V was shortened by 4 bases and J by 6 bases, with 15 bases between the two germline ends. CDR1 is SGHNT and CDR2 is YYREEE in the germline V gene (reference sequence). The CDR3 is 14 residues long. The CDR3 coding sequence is TGTGCCAGCAGCAGAGTTATGGGGGCGGATACGCAGTATTTT. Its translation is CASSRVMGADTQYF.

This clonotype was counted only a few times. In DNA form, the CDR3 reads TGTGCCAGCAGCTTAGGTGGGACAGTCAATTCACCCCTCCACTTT. It encodes CASSLGGTVNSPLHF. The J gene is TRBJ1-6, the V gene TRBV7-2; 7 positions match TRBD1. From germline, CDR1 is SGHTA and CDR2 FQGNSA. The CDR3 consists of 15 residues. V lost 1 base and J lost 7; bases outside the gene matches: 4.